These T cell receptor beta chains were read from a single sample in a study of blood T cell repertoires in COVID-19. Here immunoSEQ multiplex PCR was the method, and the copy in TCRdb shows in-frame clones only, minus some. This repertoire shows approximately 9,600 clones, approximately 83% found once; its top ten account for 8% to 8.5%. Sequenced material: peripheral blood. The receptors were sampled from a human donor in a cohort sampled during active COVID-19. Both conserved end residues are part of each CDR3. Fields, in order: D gene, J gene, CDR3 length, clone size, V gene, CDR3 protein, CDR3 DNA. A D gene is named only where the DNA matches it firmly. Rows give clone size only sometimes, using once, few, many, or a class for an expanded clone.

D: TRBD1; J: TRBJ1-6; length: 15; size: -; V: TRBV19; CDR3: CASTQYTGGASPLHF; DNA: TGTGCCAGTACCCAGTATACAGGGGGCGCATCACCCCTCCACTTT
D: -; J: TRBJ2-5; length: 14; size: -; V: TRBV5-6; CDR3: CASSLVVGSQTQYF; DNA: TGTGCCAGCAGCTTGGTGGTCGGGAGTCAGACCCAGTACTTC
D: TRBD2; J: TRBJ2-2; length: 18; size: -; V: TRBV7-9; CDR3: CASSGPGLAGGDTGELFF; DNA: TGTGCCAGCAGCGGGCCGGGACTAGCGGGAGGAGATACCGGGGAGCTGTTTTTT
D: TRBD1; J: TRBJ2-7; length: 14; size: -; V: TRBV27; CDR3: CASSYRTGWYEQYF; DNA: TGTGCCAGCAGTTACCGGACAGGGTGGTACGAGCAGTACTTC
D: TRBD2; J: TRBJ2-3; length: 15; size: -; V: TRBV6-6; CDR3: CASSHPSGPTDTQYF; DNA: TGTGCCAGCAGTCACCCTAGCGGGCCCACAGATACGCAGTATTTT
D: TRBD1; J: TRBJ2-7; length: 15; size: -; V: TRBV28; CDR3: CASSLYRGRVYEQYF; DNA: TGTGCCAGCAGTTTATACAGGGGGCGCGTCTACGAGCAGTACTTC
D: -; J: TRBJ2-7; length: 12; size: -; V: TRBV30; CDR3: CAWSVIKYEQYF; DNA: TGTGCCTGGAGTGTAATAAAATACGAGCAGTACTTC
D: -; J: TRBJ2-7; length: 14; size: -; V: TRBV30; CDR3: CAWSPRAGKYEQYF; DNA: TGTGCCTGGAGCCCCCGGGCAGGGAAGTACGAGCAGTACTTC
D: TRBD2; J: TRBJ2-5; length: 15; size: -; V: TRBV11-2; CDR3: CASSSERDRGETQYF; DNA: TGTGCCAGCAGCTCAGAGCGGGATCGGGGAGAGACCCAGTACTTC
D: -; J: TRBJ2-7; length: 14; size: -; V: TRBV11-2; CDR3: CASSFNRDRWEQYF; DNA: TGTGCCAGCAGCTTTAACAGGGACCGCTGGGAGCAGTACTTC
D: -; J: TRBJ2-7; length: 15; size: few; V: TRBV6-5; CDR3: CASSYSGGRGYEQYF; DNA: TGTGCCAGCAGTTACTCCGGGGGGCGCGGGTACGAGCAGTACTTC
D: -; J: TRBJ1-1; length: 13; size: few; V: TRBV28; CDR3: CASSLGGGTEAFF; DNA: TGTGCCAGCAGTTTGGGGGGTGGGACTGAAGCTTTCTTT
D: TRBD2; J: TRBJ2-1; length: 16; size: -; V: TRBV27; CDR3: CASSLSPSGAHNEQFF; DNA: TGTGCCAGCAGTTTATCCCCTAGCGGAGCGCACAATGAGCAGTTCTTC
D: TRBD1; J: TRBJ2-3; length: 14; size: -; V: TRBV2; CDR3: CARTAGQGSDTQYF; DNA: TGTGCCAGAACAGCGGGACAGGGGTCCGATACGCAGTATTTT
D: -; J: TRBJ1-6; length: 16; size: -; V: TRBV28; CDR3: CASSPAGVPYNSPLHF; DNA: TGTGCCAGCAGCCCCGCAGGGGTCCCATATAATTCACCCCTCCACTTT
D: TRBD2; J: TRBJ2-7; length: 16; size: -; V: TRBV28; CDR3: CASSVTGLAGAYEQYF; DNA: TGTGCCAGCAGCGTGACGGGACTAGCGGGAGCATATGAGCAGTACTTC
D: -; J: TRBJ2-5; length: 15; size: -; V: TRBV5-1; CDR3: CASSSFWGGRETQYF; DNA: TGCGCCAGCAGCTCCTTCTGGGGGGGGCGAGAGACCCAGTACTTC
D: TRBD1; J: TRBJ2-1; length: 12; size: -; V: TRBV29-1; CDR3: CSVEDSGQGQFF; DNA: TGCAGCGTTGAAGATAGCGGACAGGGTCAGTTCTTC
D: -; J: TRBJ1-2; length: 12; size: -; V: TRBV7-9; CDR3: CASSLGYYGYTF; DNA: TGTGCCAGCAGCCTCGGGTACTATGGCTACACCTTC
D: TRBD2; J: TRBJ2-1; length: 15; size: -; V: TRBV29-1; CDR3: CSDDKGLAGTHEQFF; DNA: TGCAGCGACGACAAAGGACTAGCGGGTACACATGAACAGTTCTTC
D: -; J: TRBJ1-1; length: 13; size: -; V: TRBV9; CDR3: CASSVTEITEAFF; DNA: TGTGCCAGCAGCGTCACAGAGATCACTGAAGCTTTCTTT
D: TRBD2; J: TRBJ2-2; length: 21; size: -; V: TRBV4-3; CDR3: CASSQERSLGTSETDTGELFF; DNA: TGCGCCAGCAGCCAAGAGAGAAGTCTTGGGACTAGCGAGACCGACACCGGGGAGCTGTTTTTT
D: -; J: TRBJ1-5; length: 15; size: -; V: TRBV19; CDR3: CASSIGTGLYQPQHF; DNA: TGTGCCAGTAGTATCGGAACAGGGCTATATCAGCCCCAGCATTTT
D: TRBD2; J: TRBJ2-2; length: 17; size: -; V: TRBV7-7; CDR3: CASSLAPSGRNTGELFF; DNA: TGTGCTAGCAGCTTAGCGCCTAGCGGGAGAAACACCGGGGAGCTGTTTTTT
D: -; J: TRBJ2-5; length: 14; size: -; V: TRBV6-5; CDR3: CASSYAGLQETQYF; DNA: TGTGCCAGCAGTTACGCAGGGCTCCAAGAGACCCAGTACTTC
D: TRBD2; J: TRBJ2-1; length: 15; size: -; V: TRBV6-2/TRBV6-3; CDR3: CASSRREGHLDEQFF; DNA: TGTGCCAGCAGTCGCCGGGAGGGCCACTTGGATGAGCAGTTCTTC
D: TRBD2; J: TRBJ2-1; length: 15; size: -; V: TRBV5-4; CDR3: CASSPRRAGDNEQFF; DNA: TGTGCCAGCAGCCCTAGGAGGGCGGGAGACAATGAGCAGTTCTTC
D: -; J: TRBJ1-1; length: 13; size: -; V: TRBV28; CDR3: CASSLARYTEAFF; DNA: TGTGCCAGCAGTTTGGCCAGGTACACTGAAGCTTTCTTT
D: TRBD2; J: TRBJ2-7; length: 13; size: once; V: TRBV12-3/TRBV12-4; CDR3: CASRGTSGTPQYF; DNA: TGTGCCAGCAGGGGGACGAGCGGGACTCCTCAGTACTTC
D: TRBD1; J: TRBJ1-5; length: 12; size: -; V: TRBV6-5; CDR3: CASRDQGGPQHF; DNA: TGTGCCAGCAGGGACCAGGGGGGGCCCCAGCATTTT
D: TRBD1; J: TRBJ1-2; length: 11; size: -; V: TRBV29-1; CDR3: CSVPRDRDYTF; DNA: TGCAGCGTCCCCCGGGACAGGGACTACACCTTC
D: -; J: TRBJ2-1; length: 14; size: -; V: TRBV9; CDR3: CASRRSDSYNEQFF; DNA: TGTGCCAGCAGGCGGAGTGACTCCTACAATGAGCAGTTCTTC
D: TRBD1; J: TRBJ2-7; length: 18; size: -; V: TRBV28; CDR3: CASSLIFPGQGFSYEQYF; DNA: TGTGCCAGCAGTCTTATTTTCCCGGGACAGGGCTTCTCCTACGAGCAGTACTTC
D: -; J: TRBJ2-1; length: 15; size: -; V: TRBV28; CDR3: CASSFFGLTGNEQFF; DNA: TGTGCCAGCAGTTTTTTCGGACTTACCGGCAATGAGCAGTTCTTC
D: TRBD1; J: TRBJ1-1; length: 13; size: few; V: TRBV10-1; CDR3: CASSRQGSAEAFF; DNA: TGCGCCAGCAGCCGACAGGGAAGCGCTGAAGCTTTCTTT
D: -; J: TRBJ1-1; length: 18; size: -; V: TRBV11-2; CDR3: CASSLAQTGAIRRPEAFF; DNA: TGTGCCAGCAGCTTAGCCCAGACTGGGGCAATCCGAAGGCCTGAAGCTTTCTTT
D: TRBD2; J: TRBJ2-1; length: 13; size: -; V: TRBV29-1; CDR3: CSVPSGRMDEQFF; DNA: TGCAGCGTTCCAAGCGGGAGAATGGATGAGCAGTTCTTC
D: TRBD1; J: TRBJ2-6; length: 19; size: -; V: TRBV14; CDR3: CASSPLPGQLSRWANVLTF; DNA: TGTGCCAGCAGCCCCCTCCCGGGACAGCTCTCTCGGTGGGCCAACGTCCTGACTTTC
D: TRBD1; J: TRBJ1-5; length: 13; size: -; V: TRBV5-6; CDR3: CASSRQGAQPQHF; DNA: TGTGCCAGCAGTCGACAGGGGGCTCAGCCCCAGCATTTT
D: TRBD2; J: TRBJ2-1; length: 15; size: -; V: TRBV7-9; CDR3: CASSLELAGDNEQFF; DNA: TGTGCCAGCAGCTTAGAACTAGCGGGAGATAATGAGCAGTTCTTC
D: TRBD1; J: TRBJ2-1; length: 17; size: -; V: TRBV11-3; CDR3: CASSRQGAHREPNEQFF; DNA: TGTGCCAGCAGCCGACAGGGGGCCCATCGTGAGCCAAATGAGCAGTTCTTC
D: -; J: TRBJ1-6; length: 15; size: -; V: TRBV5-1; CDR3: CASSLEPVYNSPLHF; DNA: TGCGCCAGCAGCTTGGAACCAGTTTATAATTCACCCCTCCACTTT
D: TRBD1; J: TRBJ2-1; length: 14; size: -; V: TRBV5-4; CDR3: CASSSGTGFNEQFF; DNA: TGTGCCAGCAGCTCCGGGACAGGGTTCAATGAGCAGTTCTTC
D: -; J: TRBJ2-3; length: 12; size: -; V: TRBV12-3/TRBV12-4; CDR3: CASSFYPDTQYF; DNA: TGTGCCAGCAGTTTCTATCCAGATACGCAGTATTTT
D: TRBD2; J: TRBJ2-3; length: 13; size: -; V: TRBV12-3/TRBV12-4; CDR3: CASRPTSADTQYF; DNA: TGTGCCAGCAGACCAACTAGCGCAGATACGCAGTATTTT
D: -; J: TRBJ2-7; length: 14; size: -; V: TRBV2; CDR3: CASSEGRVPYEQYF; DNA: TGTGCCAGCAGTGAGGGCAGAGTACCCTACGAGCAGTACTTC
D: -; J: TRBJ2-7; length: 17; size: -; V: TRBV5-6; CDR3: CASSLYSGEQGFYEQYF; DNA: TGTGCCAGCAGCTTGTACTCCGGTGAACAGGGTTTCTACGAGCAGTACTTC
D: TRBD2; J: TRBJ2-7; length: 14; size: -; V: TRBV29-1; CDR3: CSVEKASGRSEQYF; DNA: TGCAGCGTTGAAAAGGCTAGCGGGAGGAGTGAGCAGTACTTC
D: -; J: TRBJ1-1; length: 10; size: once; V: TRBV6-5; CDR3: CASFGTEAFF; DNA: TGTGCCAGCTTCGGCACTGAAGCTTTCTTT
D: TRBD1; J: TRBJ2-1; length: 14; size: -; V: TRBV5-6; CDR3: CASSPGTGGIEQFF; DNA: TGTGCCAGCAGCCCCGGGACAGGGGGCATTGAGCAGTTCTTC